The sequence of this T cell receptor (beta chain) was determined in a study of breast tumors, draining lymph nodes, adjacent tissues. Samples came from axillary lymph nodes draining the breast cancer. Each CDR3 protein is one row after TCRdb ran MiXCR on the multiplex PCR reads. The table lists hundreds of thousands of distinct CDR3 sequences, about a third of them singletons, with 1.2% to 1.5% in the top ten. V gave up 5 bases and J gave up 12 bases; unmatched junction bases: 16. This CDR3 is 17 amino acids long. CDR1 is KGHDR, CDR2 SFDVKD, per germline. The source of this sequence is a female donor with breast cancer. Some clones in this sample may be carry-over from other donors' samples. The chain joins TRBV24-1 to TRBJ2-7; 15 nucleotides agree with TRBD2. The sample comprised axillary lymph node tissue. The CDR3 DNA reads as TGTGCCACCAGTGTCGGACTAGCGGGAGGGGGACAGGGACTTATGTACTTC. It codes for CATSVGLAGGGQGLMYF.